Each of the 32 T cell receptor beta chains below was sequenced from the same sample in a study of beta chain features in type 1 diabetes. The entirety of the isolated RNA underwent reverse transcription, so expressed TCRB transcripts were sequenced. Clones were sequenced by immunoSEQ multiplex PCR, and TCRdb holds only the in-frame ones, with some missing. There are 860,000 or so clones in the sample; 15% to 20% occur only once, and 0.023% lies in the top ten. The sample was naive CD4+ T cells from blood. These receptors came from a woman aged 18 to 35 in good health.

V usage is TRBV13 and J usage is TRBJ1-1, with TRBD1 identical over 10 bases. The CDR3 is 18 amino acids. Germline CDR1 reads PRHDT; CDR2 reads FYEKMQ (reference sequence). Losses at the gene ends were 1 base for V and 1 base for J; bases not matched to a gene: 9. The CDR3 loop reads CASSLAGQGQGTNTEAFF. CDR3 DNA: TGTGCCAGCAGCTTAGCGGGACAGGGGCAGGGGACGAACACTGAAGCTTTCTTT.

This clone was seen only a few times. The chain is built from TRBV7-2 and TRBJ2-5, with no clear D. The CDR3 contains 15 residues. Germline CDR1 reads SGHTA; CDR2 reads FQGNSA. V was clipped by 5 bases and J by 5 bases, with 18 bases between them. The CDR3 sequence is CASSLRPKRRETQYF. CDR3 DNA sequence: TGTGCCAGCAGCCTCCGCCCGAAAAGGCGCGAGACCCAGTACTTC.

The chain uses TRBV28 and TRBJ1-5, with 9 bases matching TRBD1. With 2 bases clipped from V and 9 bases from J, the junction kept 8 bases outside the gene matches. CDR3 size: 15 residues. Per the germline V gene, CDR1 is MDHEN and CDR2 is SYDVKM. The CDR3 DNA is TGTGCCAGCAGTTTAGGGGGCCGGGGACAGGGGCCCCAGCATTTT. Encoded protein: CASSLGGRGQGPQHF.

The table lists this clone with a few counts. The chain combines TRBV10-3 with TRBJ2-7; possibly TRBD1 for D (6 bases). The CDR3 length is 13 residues. In germline, CDR1 is ENHRY, CDR2 SYGVKD. Between the trimmed V and J ends, which lost 2 bases and 7 bases, there was a span of 12 bases. CDR3 residues: CAISEREGGEQYF. The CDR3, as DNA: TGTGCCATCAGTGAGCGGGAAGGGGGTGAGCAGTACTTC.

This chain connects TRBV5-1 to TRBJ2-1, with TRBD2 matching over 15 bases. CDR1 SGHRS and CDR2 YFSETQ come from the germline V gene. V was pared by 3 bases and J by 9 bases, with 10 bases of the junction left unmatched. The CDR3 spans 17 residues. CDR3 coding DNA: TGCGCCAGCAGCTCGGGGACTAGCGGGAGGATTCAAAGTGAGCAGTTCTTC. Its protein product is CASSSGTSGRIQSEQFF.

CDR3 DNA: TGTGCCAGCAGCCAAAGTGGTGAAAAACTGTTTTTT. Translating gives CASSQSGEKLFF. J is TRBJ1-4 and V is TRBV4-2, with D uncertain. The CDR3 contains 12 residues. The V end lost 2 bases, the J end lost 7 bases, and 5 bases lay between the germline ends. CDR1 and CDR2 (germline): LGHNA, YNFKEQ.

The V gene is TRBV15, the J gene TRBJ2-7, with 10 bases matching TRBD2. Per the germline V gene, CDR1 is LNHNV and CDR2 is YYDKDF (reference sequence). The V gene end was trimmed by 0 bases and the J gene end by 3 bases; junction bases not matched to a gene: 5. CDR3 size: 16 residues. The CDR3 is CATSRDLAGARYEQYF. The CDR3 DNA reads as TGTGCCACCAGCAGAGACCTAGCGGGAGCCCGCTACGAGCAGTACTTC.

The chain carries TRBV7-3 and TRBJ2-3, with TRBD2 matching over 8 bases. Germline V lookup: CDR1 SGHTA, CDR2 FQGTGA. The junction had 5 bases not matched to a gene; V was cut back by 6 bases and J by 0 bases. CDR3 length: 15 amino acids. CDR3 amino acids: CASRRTSKSTDTQYF. The CDR3 region has the DNA TGTGCCAGCAGACGGACTAGCAAAAGCACAGATACGCAGTATTTT.

The chain employs TRBV12-2 and TRBJ2-1; the table's TRBD1 call for D was not verified on the DNA. TRBV12-2 is classified as a pseudogene. The CDR3 contains 14 residues. For the CDR3, the DNA is TGTGCAAGTCGTCAGAAGTACCTCTACAATGAGCAGTTCTTC. It encodes CASRQKYLYNEQFF.

V usage is TRBV6-1 and J usage is TRBJ2-1; 13 nucleotides align to TRBD2. This CDR3 is built from 19 residues. The V and J ends lost 4 bases and 0 bases, in that order; junction bases with no gene match: 9. Germline V lookup: CDR1 MNHNS, CDR2 SASEGT. In DNA form, the CDR3 reads TGTGCCAGCAGTGTGTCGGGACTAGCGGGGCCCAGCTCCTACAATGAGCAGTTCTTC. Translated: CASSVSGLAGPSSYNEQFF.

The chain recombines TRBV2 with TRBJ2-3; the D gene could be TRBD1 or TRBD2 (5 bases each). V was trimmed by 3 bases and J by 1 base, leaving 8 bases between them. The CDR3 runs to 14 residues. Germline V gene sequence: CDR1 SNHLY, CDR2 FYNNEI. This chain's CDR3 is CASSEGTRTDTQYF. CDR3 bases: TGTGCCAGCAGTGAGGGGACGCGCACAGATACGCAGTATTTT.

The gene calls are TRBV11-1 and TRBJ2-1; 7 bases align to TRBD2. CDR1 is SGHAT and CDR2 is FQDESV in the germline V gene (reference sequence). J was trimmed by 8 bases and V by 5 bases; bases with no gene match: 24. The CDR3 contains 19 residues. CDR3 sequence (DNA): TGTGCCAGCAGCCCCTCGGGAGGTTTAGGGAGTCCCCTGGGCTATGAGCAGTTCTTC. Its protein product is CASSPSGGLGSPLGYEQFF.

This clone was found a few times. The rearrangement joins TRBV5-4 to TRBJ2-7; 9 bases line up with TRBD1. The junction had 13 bases not matched to a gene; V was cut back by 0 bases and J by 3 bases. The CDR3 length is 18 residues. Germline V gene lookup returns CDR1 SGHNT and CDR2 YYREEE (reference sequence). For the CDR3, the DNA is TGTGCCAGCAGCTTGGCGTCACCGGGACAGGGCTTTGTCTACGAGCAGTACTTC. This gives the protein CASSLASPGQGFVYEQYF.

The J gene is TRBJ1-1, the V gene TRBV28; D not resolved. In germline, CDR1 is MDHEN, CDR2 SYDVKM. Trimming took off 10 bases at V and 7 bases at J, with 10 bases between the two ends. This CDR3 is built from 10 residues. In DNA, the CDR3 is TGTGCCACAGGAATCGTTGAAGCTTTCTTT. Translation gives CATGIVEAFF.

The table lists this clone with a few counts. V gene TRBV7-2 combines with J gene TRBJ1-1; D is uncertain. The germline CDR1 and CDR2 sequences are SGHTA and FQGNSA. The CDR3 sequence is 14 residues long. The germline V and J ends were trimmed by 0 bases and 4 bases, with 9 bases remaining between them. The CDR3 DNA reads TGTGCCAGCAGCTTAGCTTCGGGATTCACTGAAGCTTTCTTT. Residues: CASSLASGFTEAFF.

This clone was counted a few times. The V gene is TRBV7-2, the J gene TRBJ2-5, with TRBD2 matching over 8 bases. Germline V gene data show CDR1 as SGHTA and CDR2 as FQGNSA. Unmatched junction bases numbered 6, after V lost 1 base and J lost 5 bases. This CDR3 is built from 15 residues. The CDR3 spells CASSLGSGSGETQYF. As DNA, the CDR3 is TGTGCCAGCAGCTTAGGGAGCGGGAGCGGGGAGACCCAGTACTTC. The full variable domain, rest sourced from reference TRBV7-2 and TRBJ2-5, is GAGVSQSPSNKVTEKGKDVELRCDPISGHTALYWYRQSLGQGLEFLIYFQGNSAPDKSGLPSDRFSAERTGGSVSTLTIQRTQQEDSAVYLCASSLGSGSGETQYFGPGTRLLVL.

This clone has more than one count but fewer than ten. V is TRBV7-9 and J is TRBJ2-2; D remains ambiguous. Germline V gene sequence: CDR1 SEHNR, CDR2 FQNEAQ (reference sequence). CDR3 length: 13 amino acids. V was cut by 1 base and J by 6 bases, with 6 bases left in between. CDR3 loop: CASSLEASGELFF. DNA for the CDR3: TGTGCCAGCAGCTTAGAGGCCTCCGGGGAGCTGTTTTTT.

In its sample, this clone was seen a few times. This chain links TRBV7-9 with TRBJ1-3, with unresolved D. Germline-derived CDR1 and CDR2 are SEHNR and FQNEAQ (reference sequence). The V end lost 7 bases, the J end lost 0 bases, and 10 bases lay between the germline ends. This CDR3 region has 14 residues. In DNA form, the CDR3 reads TGTGCCAGCATCCGACGCGACTCTGGAAACACCATATATTTT. It translates to CASIRRDSGNTIYF.

The chain combines TRBV6-5 with TRBJ1-2; the D gene is possibly TRBD1 (5 bases). This CDR3 comprises 13 residues. Trimming removed 5 bases at V and 6 bases at J, with 13 bases between. Germline CDR1 reads MNHEY; CDR2 reads SVGAGI. CDR3 residues: CASSEVTGDGYTF. Here the CDR3 DNA reads TGTGCCAGCAGTGAAGTTACAGGAGATGGCTACACCTTC.

This chain uses TRBV28 with TRBJ2-6; weak D call: TRBD1 (5 bases). Trimming shortened V by 1 base and J by 3 bases, and 19 bases separated the two germline ends. The length of the CDR3 is 19 residues. Germline-derived CDR1 and CDR2 are MDHEN and SYDVKM. CDR3 sequence: CASSLSQSQGIGGANVLTF. CDR3 in DNA: TGTGCCAGCAGTTTATCGCAGTCGCAGGGAATAGGTGGGGCCAACGTCCTGACTTTC. The full variable domain, in which reference TRBV28 and TRBJ2-6 provide the parts outside the CDR3, is DVKVTQSSRYLVKRTGEKVFLECVQDMDHENMFWYRQDPGLGLRLIYFSYDVKMKEKGDIPEGYSVSREKKERFSLILESASTNQTSMYLCASSLSQSQGIGGANVLTFGAGSRLTVL.

The chain carries TRBV2 and TRBJ2-7; D not resolved. V gave up 8 bases and J gave up 7 bases, with 12 bases separating them. CDR3 length equals 11 residues. CDR1 is SNHLY, CDR2 FYNNEI, per germline. CDR3 coding DNA: TGTGCCAGCTATATATCTGGGGAGCAGTACTTC. This gives the protein CASYISGEQYF.

This rearrangement joins TRBV6-1 to TRBJ1-2; D gene ambiguous. The CDR3 is 17 residues long. Germline V gene data show CDR1 as MNHNS and CDR2 as SASEGT. V shed 4 bases and J shed 0 bases, with 18 bases lying between them. CDR3 sequence (DNA): TGTGCCAGCAGTGCACCCCAAGGACGGCATCCTAACTATGGCTACACCTTC. It is translated as CASSAPQGRHPNYGYTF.

This clone was picked up a small number of times. This chain links TRBV9 with TRBJ2-1, with 15 nucleotides matching TRBD2. Losses at the gene ends were 0 bases for V and 9 bases for J; bases not matched to a gene: 4. The germline gives CDR1 SGDLS, CDR2 YYNGEE. This CDR3 comprises 16 residues. Here the CDR3 DNA reads TGTGCCAGCAGCGTAGGGACTAGCGGGAGGGTGAGTGAGCAGTTCTTC. This encodes CASSVGTSGRVSEQFF.

The genes are TRBV27 and TRBJ1-5, with D possibly matching TRBD1 (6 bases). Trimming left V 3 bases short and J 0 bases short, with 21 bases between. This CDR3 region has 19 residues. Germline loops: CDR1 MNHEY, CDR2 SMNVEV (reference sequence). This CDR3 is CASSFGGPGTPYSNQPQHF. The CDR3 DNA follows: TGTGCCAGCAGTTTCGGGGGACCCGGGACACCCTATAGCAATCAGCCCCAGCATTTT.

This clone has only a few counts. The rearrangement uses TRBV28 and TRBJ1-1; possible D gene TRBD1, 5 bases. The V gene lost 4 bases and the J gene lost 1 base, with 13 bases spanning the gap. This CDR3 comprises 15 residues. CDR1 is MDHEN, CDR2 SYDVKM, per germline. CDR3 DNA: TGTGCCAGCAGTTCCCTGGGGACGGAGAACACTGAAGCTTTCTTT. This translates into CASSSLGTENTEAFF.

In regard to this clone: Other DNA variants within this sample encode the same CDR3. The chain has TRBV11-2 and TRBJ2-3; 7 bases line up with TRBD2. The CDR3 runs to 13 residues. The J segment lost 6 bases and the V segment lost 3 bases, leaving 3 bases of the junction unmatched. Germline V gives CDR1 SGHAT, CDR2 FQNNGV. The CDR3 nucleotides read TGTGCCAGCAGCTTGGGAGGGTTGGATACGCAGTATTTT. As protein: CASSLGGLDTQYF.

This clone was counted between two and nine times. Other DNA sequences in the sample encode the same CDR3. Here the CDR3 reads CASSLQENQPQHF. Written as DNA, the CDR3 is TGTGCCAGCAGCTTACAGGAAAATCAGCCCCAGCATTTT. This chain uses TRBV7-2 with TRBJ1-5; unclear D gene. The CDR3 totals 13 residues. The V end lost 2 bases, the J end lost 4 bases, and 6 bases lay between the germline ends. The germline V gene encodes CDR1 SGHTA and CDR2 FQGNSA.

This rearrangement joins TRBV9 to TRBJ2-1; the match to TRBD1 covers 8 bases. Trimming took 0 bases from V and 0 from J; bases not matched to a gene: 11. Germline CDR1 reads SGDLS; CDR2 reads YYNGEE. CDR3 length: 19 residues. The CDR3 DNA reads TGTGCCAGCAGCGTAGCCACAGGGGGTATTCTTAACTCCTACAATGAGCAGTTCTTC. Its translation: CASSVATGGILNSYNEQFF. Full variable domain (rest looked up from reference TRBV9 and TRBJ2-1): DSGVTQTPKHLITATGQRVTLRCSPRSGDLSVYWYQQSLDQGLQFLIQYYNGEERAKGNILERFSAQQFPDLHSELNLSSLELGDSALYFCASSVATGGILNSYNEQFFGPGTRLTVL.

The chain couples TRBV27 to TRBJ2-7; TRBD1 is a possible D gene (6 bases). The CDR3 covers 14 residues. The V gene's germline CDR1 is MNHEY and CDR2 SMNVEV (reference sequence). V was trimmed by 3 bases and J by 0 bases, leaving 9 bases between them. DNA for the CDR3: TGTGCCAGCAGTTTTGTACAGGGCTCCTACGAGCAGTACTTC. Translation gives CASSFVQGSYEQYF.

V is TRBV9 and J is TRBJ2-2, with TRBD2 identical over 12 bases. Trimming took 0 bases from V and 7 from J; bases not matched to a gene: 4. Germline V CDR1 and CDR2: SGDLS, YYNGEE. The CDR3 is made up of 16 amino acids. The CDR3 DNA reads as TGTGCCAGCAGCGTAGACCCTAGCGGGAGGGTCGGGGAGCTGTTTTTT. Amino acid sequence: CASSVDPSGRVGELFF.

The DNA of the CDR3 is TGTGCCAGCCGACCGGGGAACTCCTACAATGAGCAGTTCTTC. It translates to CASRPGNSYNEQFF. The chain joins TRBV19 to TRBJ2-1; the D gene is possibly TRBD2 (5 bases). Germline CDR1 reads LNHDA; CDR2 reads SQIVND (reference sequence). Trimming pared 9 bases from V and 0 bases from J, leaving 12 bases between. CDR3 size: 14 residues. The whole variable domain, filled in from reference TRBV19 and TRBJ2-1, reads DGGITQSPKYLFRKEGQNVTLSCEQNLNHDAMYWYRQDPGQGLRLIYYSQIVNDFQKGDIAEGYSVSREKKESFPLTVTSAQKNPTAFYLCASRPGNSYNEQFFGPGTRLTVL.

This rearrangement joins TRBV19 to TRBJ2-1; no clear D gene. In germline, CDR1 is LNHDA, CDR2 SQIVND (reference sequence). V was clipped by 8 bases and J by 4 bases, with 9 bases between them. The CDR3 runs 12 residues. The CDR3 sequence: CASGAAYNEQFF. CDR3 DNA: TGTGCCAGTGGTGCGGCTTACAATGAGCAGTTCTTC. Variable domain in full (rest from reference TRBV19 and TRBJ2-1): DGGITQSPKYLFRKEGQNVTLSCEQNLNHDAMYWYRQDPGQGLRLIYYSQIVNDFQKGDIAEGYSVSREKKESFPLTVTSAQKNPTAFYLCASGAAYNEQFFGPGTRLTVL.